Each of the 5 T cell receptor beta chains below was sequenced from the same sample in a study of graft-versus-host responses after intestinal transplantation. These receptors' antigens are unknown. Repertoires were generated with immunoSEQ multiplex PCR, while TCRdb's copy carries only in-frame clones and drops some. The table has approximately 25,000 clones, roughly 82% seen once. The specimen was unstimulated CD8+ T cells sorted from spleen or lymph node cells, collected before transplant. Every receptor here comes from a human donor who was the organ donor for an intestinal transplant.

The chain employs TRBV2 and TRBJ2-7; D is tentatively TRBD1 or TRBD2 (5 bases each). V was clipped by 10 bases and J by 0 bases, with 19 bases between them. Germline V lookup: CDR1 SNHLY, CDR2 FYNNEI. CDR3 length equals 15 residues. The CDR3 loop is CAILGVRKSSYEQYF. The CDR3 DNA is TGTGCCATCCTGGGGGTACGGAAGAGCTCCTACGAGCAGTACTTC.

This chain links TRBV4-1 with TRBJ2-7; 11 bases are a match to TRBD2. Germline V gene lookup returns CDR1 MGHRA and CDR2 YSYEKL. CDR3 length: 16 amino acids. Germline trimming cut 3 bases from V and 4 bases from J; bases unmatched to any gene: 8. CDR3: CASSHSGGASGYEQYF. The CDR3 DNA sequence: TGCGCCAGCAGCCATAGCGGGGGGGCGTCAGGGTACGAGCAGTACTTC.

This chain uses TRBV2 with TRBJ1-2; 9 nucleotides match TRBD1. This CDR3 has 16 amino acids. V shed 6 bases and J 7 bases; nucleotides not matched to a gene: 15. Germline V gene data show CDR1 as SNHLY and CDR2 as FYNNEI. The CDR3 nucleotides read TGTGCCAGCAGCCATTACTTTAGGGACAGGGTGGTTGGCTACACCTTC. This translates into CASSHYFRDRVVGYTF.

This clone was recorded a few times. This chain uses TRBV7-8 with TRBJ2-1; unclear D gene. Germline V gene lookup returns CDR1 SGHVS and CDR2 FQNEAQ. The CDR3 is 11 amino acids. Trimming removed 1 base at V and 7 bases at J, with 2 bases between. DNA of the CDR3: TGTGCCAGCAGCTTAGGGAATGAGCAGTTCTTC. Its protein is CASSLGNEQFF.

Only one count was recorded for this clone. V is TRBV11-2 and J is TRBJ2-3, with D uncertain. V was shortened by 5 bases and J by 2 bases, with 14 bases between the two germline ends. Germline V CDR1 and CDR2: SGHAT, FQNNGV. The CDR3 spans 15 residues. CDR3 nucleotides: TGTGCCAGCAGCGCCCTATGGGCCTCCACAGATACGCAGTATTTT. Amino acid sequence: CASSALWASTDTQYF.